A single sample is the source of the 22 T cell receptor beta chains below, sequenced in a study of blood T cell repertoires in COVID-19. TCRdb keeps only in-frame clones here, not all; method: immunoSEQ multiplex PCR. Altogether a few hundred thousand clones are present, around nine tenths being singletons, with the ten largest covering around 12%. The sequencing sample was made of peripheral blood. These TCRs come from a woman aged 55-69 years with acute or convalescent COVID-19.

The CDR3 sequence is CASSKNRAEDGYTF. The CDR3, as DNA: TGTGCCAGCAGCAAAAACAGGGCAGAGGATGGCTACACCTTC. The chain joins TRBV21-1 to TRBJ1-2; TRBD1, the D gene given by the table, was not confirmed from the DNA. TRBV21-1 counts as a pseudogene. This CDR3 spans 14 amino acids.

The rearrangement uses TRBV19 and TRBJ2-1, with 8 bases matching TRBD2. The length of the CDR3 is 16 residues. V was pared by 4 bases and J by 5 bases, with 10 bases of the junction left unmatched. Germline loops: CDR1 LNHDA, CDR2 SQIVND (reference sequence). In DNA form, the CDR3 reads TGTGCCAGTAGTAGGGCTGGCGGGGGGATACACAATGAGCAGTTCTTC. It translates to CASSRAGGGIHNEQFF. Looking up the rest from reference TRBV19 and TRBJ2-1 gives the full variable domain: DGGITQSPKYLFRKEGQNVTLSCEQNLNHDAMYWYRQDPGQGLRLIYYSQIVNDFQKGDIAEGYSVSREKKESFPLTVTSAQKNPTAFYLCASSRAGGGIHNEQFFGPGTRLTVL.

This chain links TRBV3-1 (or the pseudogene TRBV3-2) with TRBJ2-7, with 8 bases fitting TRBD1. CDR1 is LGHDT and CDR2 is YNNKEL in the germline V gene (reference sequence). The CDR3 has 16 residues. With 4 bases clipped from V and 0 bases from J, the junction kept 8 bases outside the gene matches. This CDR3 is CASSPIGQGSSYEQYF. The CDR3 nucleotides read TGTGCCAGCAGCCCGATTGGACAGGGTAGCTCCTACGAGCAGTACTTC.

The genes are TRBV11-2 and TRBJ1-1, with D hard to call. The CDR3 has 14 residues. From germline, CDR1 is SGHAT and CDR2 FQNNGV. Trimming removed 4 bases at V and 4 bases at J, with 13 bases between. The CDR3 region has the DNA TGTGCCAGCAGCTCACTACGGGTGGGCACTGAAGCTTTCTTT. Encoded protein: CASSSLRVGTEAFF.

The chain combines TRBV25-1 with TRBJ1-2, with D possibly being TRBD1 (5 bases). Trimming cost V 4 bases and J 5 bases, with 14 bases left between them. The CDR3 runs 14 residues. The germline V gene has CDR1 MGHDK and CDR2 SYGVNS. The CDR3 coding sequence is TGTGCCAGCAGTGGCCCGACAGTGGCATATGGCTACACCTTC. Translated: CASSGPTVAYGYTF.

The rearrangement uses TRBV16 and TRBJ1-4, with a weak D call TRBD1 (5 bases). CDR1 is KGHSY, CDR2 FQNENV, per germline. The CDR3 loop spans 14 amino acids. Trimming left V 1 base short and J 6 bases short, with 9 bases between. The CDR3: CASSQLGRDEKLFF. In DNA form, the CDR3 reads TGTGCCAGCAGCCAATTGGGGCGAGATGAAAAACTGTTTTTT.

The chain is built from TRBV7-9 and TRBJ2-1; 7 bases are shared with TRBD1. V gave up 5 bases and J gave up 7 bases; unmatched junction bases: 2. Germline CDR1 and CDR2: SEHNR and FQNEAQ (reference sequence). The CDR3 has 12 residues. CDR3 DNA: TGTGCCAGCAGCGAACAGGGGAATGAGCAGTTCTTC. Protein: CASSEQGNEQFF.

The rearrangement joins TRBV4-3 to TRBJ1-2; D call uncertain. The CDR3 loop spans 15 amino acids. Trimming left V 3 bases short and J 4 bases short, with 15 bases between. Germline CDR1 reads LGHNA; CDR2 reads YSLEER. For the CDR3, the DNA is TGCGCCAGCAGCCAGGGTAGCGAACAAAGCTATGGCTACACCTTC. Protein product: CASSQGSEQSYGYTF.

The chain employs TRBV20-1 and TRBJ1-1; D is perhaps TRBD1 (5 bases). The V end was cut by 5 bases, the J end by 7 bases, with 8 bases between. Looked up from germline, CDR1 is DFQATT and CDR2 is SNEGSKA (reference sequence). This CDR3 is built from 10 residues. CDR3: CSAEDNEAFF. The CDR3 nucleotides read TGCAGTGCTGAGGACAATGAAGCTTTCTTT.

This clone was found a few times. CDR3 nucleotides: TGTGCCATCACCACGGACAGGGGGTTTAATGAAAAACTGTTTTTT. This encodes CAITTDRGFNEKLFF. The chain recombines TRBV10-3 with TRBJ1-4; 10 positions agree with TRBD1. Germline CDR1 ENHRY, CDR2 SYGVKD. The CDR3 runs 15 residues. The trim removed 7 bases at V and 4 bases at J, leaving 6 bases unmatched.

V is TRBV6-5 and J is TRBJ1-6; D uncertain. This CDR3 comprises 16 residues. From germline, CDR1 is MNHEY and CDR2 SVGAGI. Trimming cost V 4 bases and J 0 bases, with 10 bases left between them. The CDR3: CASSLRRSSYNSPLHF. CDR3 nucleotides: TGTGCCAGCAGTTTACGGCGGAGCTCCTATAATTCACCCCTCCACTTT.

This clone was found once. This CDR3 is CASSIGGGFSYEQYF. In DNA form, the CDR3 reads TGTGCCAGTAGTATAGGGGGCGGATTCTCCTACGAGCAGTACTTC. V is TRBV19 and J is TRBJ2-7, with D possibly matching TRBD1 (5 bases). V was shortened by 1 base and J by 0 bases, with 10 bases between the two germline ends. This CDR3 contains 15 residues. The germline V gene encodes CDR1 LNHDA and CDR2 SQIVND (reference sequence). The full variable domain, rest sourced from reference TRBV19 and TRBJ2-7, is DGGITQSPKYLFRKEGQNVTLSCEQNLNHDAMYWYRQDPGQGLRLIYYSQIVNDFQKGDIAEGYSVSREKKESFPLTVTSAQKNPTAFYLCASSIGGGFSYEQYFGPGTRLTVT.

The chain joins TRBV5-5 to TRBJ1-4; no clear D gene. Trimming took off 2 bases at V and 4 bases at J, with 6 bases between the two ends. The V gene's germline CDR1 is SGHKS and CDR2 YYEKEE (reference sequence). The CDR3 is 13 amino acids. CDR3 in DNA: TGTGCCAGCAGCTTCCAGTATAATGAAAAACTGTTTTTT. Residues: CASSFQYNEKLFF.

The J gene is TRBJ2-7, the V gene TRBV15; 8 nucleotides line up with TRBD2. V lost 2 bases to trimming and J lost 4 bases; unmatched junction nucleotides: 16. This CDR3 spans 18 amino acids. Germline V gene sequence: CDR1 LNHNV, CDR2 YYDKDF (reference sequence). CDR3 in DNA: TGTGCCACCAGCAGACAGCTTCCTCGGGGTAGCGGGGCTTACGAGCAGTACTTC. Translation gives CATSRQLPRGSGAYEQYF.

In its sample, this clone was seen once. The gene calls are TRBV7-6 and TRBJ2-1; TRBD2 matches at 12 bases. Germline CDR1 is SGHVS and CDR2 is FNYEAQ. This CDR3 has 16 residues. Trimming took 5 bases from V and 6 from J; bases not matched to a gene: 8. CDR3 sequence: CASSTTSGRVVNEQFF. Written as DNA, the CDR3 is TGTGCCAGCAGCACGACTAGCGGGAGAGTAGTCAATGAGCAGTTCTTC. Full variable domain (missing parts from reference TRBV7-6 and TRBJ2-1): GAGVSQSPRYKVTKRGQDVALRCDPISGHVSLYWYRQALGQGPEFLTYFNYEAQQDKSGLPNDRFSAERPEGSISTLTIQRTEQRDSAMYRCASSTTSGRVVNEQFFGPGTRLTVL.

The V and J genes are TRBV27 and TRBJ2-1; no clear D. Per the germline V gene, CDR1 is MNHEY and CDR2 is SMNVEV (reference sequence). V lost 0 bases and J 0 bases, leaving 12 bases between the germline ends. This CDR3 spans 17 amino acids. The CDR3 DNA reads TGTGCCAGCAGTTTATCGGGCAGCCTAAGCTCCTACAATGAGCAGTTCTTC. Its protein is CASSLSGSLSSYNEQFF.

In nucleotides, the CDR3 is TGTGCCAGCAGCCAGGGGCCTCAGGGGATCACCTATAATTCACCCCTCCACTTT. Encoded protein: CASSQGPQGITYNSPLHF. The gene calls are TRBV7-2 and TRBJ1-6; D perhaps matches TRBD1 (6 bases). Trimming left V 5 bases short and J 2 bases short, with 19 bases between. This CDR3 comprises 18 residues. Germline loops: CDR1 SGHTA, CDR2 FQGNSA.

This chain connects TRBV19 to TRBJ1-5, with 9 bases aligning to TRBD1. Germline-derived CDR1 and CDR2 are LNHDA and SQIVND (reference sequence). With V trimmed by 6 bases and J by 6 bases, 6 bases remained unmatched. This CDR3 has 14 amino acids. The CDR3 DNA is TGTGCCAGTAGCGGGACAGGGAACGGTCAGCCCCAGCATTTT. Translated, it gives CASSGTGNGQPQHF.

The CDR3 nucleotides are TGTGCCAGCAGCACAGGGCCCAAAAACTATGGCTACACCTTC. Translated: CASSTGPKNYGYTF. This chain links TRBV6-5 with TRBJ1-2; D may be TRBD1 (6 bases). This CDR3 comprises 14 residues. Trimming left V 6 bases short and J 2 bases short, with 13 bases between. Germline V gene sequence: CDR1 MNHEY, CDR2 SVGAGI.

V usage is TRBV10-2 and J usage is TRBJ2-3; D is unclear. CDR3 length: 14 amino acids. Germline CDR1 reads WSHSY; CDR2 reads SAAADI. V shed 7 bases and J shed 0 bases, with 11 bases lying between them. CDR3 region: CASKDTFSTDTQYF. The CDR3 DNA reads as TGCGCCAGCAAAGACACTTTTAGCACAGATACGCAGTATTTT.

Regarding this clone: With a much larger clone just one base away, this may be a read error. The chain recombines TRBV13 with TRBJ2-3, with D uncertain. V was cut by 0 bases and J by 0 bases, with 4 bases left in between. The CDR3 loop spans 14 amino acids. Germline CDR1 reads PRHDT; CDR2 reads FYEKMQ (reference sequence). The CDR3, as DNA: TGTGCCAGCAGCTTAGGGACTAGCACAGATACGCAGTATTTT. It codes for CASSLGTSTDTQYF. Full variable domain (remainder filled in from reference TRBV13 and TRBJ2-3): AAGVIQSPRHLIKEKRETATLKCYPIPRHDTVYWYQQGPGQDPQFLISFYEKMQSDKGSIPDRFSAQQFSDYHSELNMSSLELGDSALYFCASSLGTSTDTQYFGPGTRLTVL.

The CDR3 DNA follows: TGTGCCAGCAGCTCCCGACAGTACGAGCAGTACTTC. The encoded protein is CASSSRQYEQYF. This sequence joins TRBV7-9 and TRBJ2-7; the D gene is possibly TRBD1 (5 bases). Germline V gene sequence: CDR1 SEHNR, CDR2 FQNEAQ (reference sequence). V was trimmed by 4 bases and J by 4 bases, leaving 8 bases between them. The CDR3 is 12 amino acids.